This T cell receptor (beta chain) appears in the sequencing data of a study of T cell responses to AZD1222 COVID-19 vaccine. Looking at the study overall: Pooled in the analysis were second doses at about 4 or about 12 weeks.

The table came from immunoSEQ multiplex PCR; TCRdb's copy has only in-frame clones and leaves some out. The table lists about 100,000 clones, around 84% of them singletons. By sample share, this clone is medium-sized. The target antigen is unknown. Regarding the study as a whole: At study baseline, merely roughly 6 AZD1222 recipients were seropositive. Spike-specific TCR breadth and depth both grew after two AZD1222 doses.

Trimming took 0 bases from V and 4 from J, leaving 9 bases between them. The CDR3 spans 14 residues. The germline V gene has CDR1 LGHDT and CDR2 YNNKEL (reference sequence). Here the sequenced sample was peripheral blood, taken on day 0 of AZD1222 vaccination. V gene TRBV3-1 (or the pseudogene TRBV3-2) combines with J gene TRBJ1-2; a weak D match, TRBD1 (5 bases). This TCR was sampled from an adult in good health. CDR3 in DNA: TGTGCCAGCAGCCAAGACGCAGGGAGCTATGGCTACACCTTC. Its translation is CASSQDAGSYGYTF.